This T cell receptor (beta chain) emerged from a study of T cell responses to AZD1222 COVID-19 vaccine. Study at large: It was second doses at about 4 or about 12 weeks that were pooled.

Study results and caveats: Repertoire samples came only from after the peak T cell response. Mapped onto spike, vaccine-associated CD4 TCRs spanned it and were dominant at 160-218 and 743-854. When two AZD1222 doses had been given, Spike-specific TCR breadth and depth rose.

Concerning this clone itself: Antigen unknown.

This table comes from immunoSEQ multiplex PCR, and its TCRdb copy is limited to in-frame clones, with some not included. The sample carries 150,000 to 170,000 clones, around 90% recorded once. The CDR3 extends over 14 amino acids. Per the germline V gene, CDR1 is MNHNS and CDR2 is SASEGT. The ends lost 6 bases at V and 5 bases at J; junction bases unmatched: 6. The TCR originated in an adult in good health. The chain carries TRBV6-1 and TRBJ1-1; TRBD1 matches 10 bases. Specimen: peripheral blood, collected on day 0 of AZD1222 vaccination. CDR3 loop: CASSSDRGRTEAFF. DNA of the CDR3: TGTGCCAGCAGCTCCGACAGGGGGCGAACTGAAGCTTTCTTT.